The TCR beta chain under discussion was sequenced for a study of beta chain bispecific antibodies for T cell cancers. Study background: Surviving healthy donor T cells from leukemia-line and bispecific antibody cocultures were TRBV-sequenced for family depletion. Jurkat cells expressed TRBV12-3; HPB-ALL cells expressed TRBV5-5. Study-wide results and caveats: Most targeted TRBV signal came from the leukemia cell line cells, not normal T cells.

The CDR3 is 16 residues long. The germline V gene has CDR1 LGHDT and CDR2 YNNKEL (reference sequence). V lost 4 bases, J lost 4 bases, and 6 bases stayed unmatched. Either OKT3 anti-CD3 antibody or CD3/CD28 beads expanded T cells from blood mononuclear cells over roughly 3 days. TCRdb analysed the 5' RACE reads with MiXCR anew, one entry per CDR3 protein. The sample has 7,000 to 9,500 distinct CDR3 sequences; around 2.2% are singletons. This clonotype was counted at least ten times. The antigen is unknown. Source: T cells from a healthy donor cultured with Jurkat leukemia cells, taken from a culture containing an anti-CD19 bispecific antibody. The rearrangement uses TRBV3-1 and TRBJ2-1, with 11 bases fitting TRBD2. The TCR sequence derives from a human donor in good health. Some clones in this sample may be carry-over from other donors' samples. This chain's CDR3 is CASSRRSGGAYNEQFF. CDR3 nucleotides: TGTGCCAGCAGCCGACGTAGCGGGGGGGCTTACAATGAGCAGTTCTTC.